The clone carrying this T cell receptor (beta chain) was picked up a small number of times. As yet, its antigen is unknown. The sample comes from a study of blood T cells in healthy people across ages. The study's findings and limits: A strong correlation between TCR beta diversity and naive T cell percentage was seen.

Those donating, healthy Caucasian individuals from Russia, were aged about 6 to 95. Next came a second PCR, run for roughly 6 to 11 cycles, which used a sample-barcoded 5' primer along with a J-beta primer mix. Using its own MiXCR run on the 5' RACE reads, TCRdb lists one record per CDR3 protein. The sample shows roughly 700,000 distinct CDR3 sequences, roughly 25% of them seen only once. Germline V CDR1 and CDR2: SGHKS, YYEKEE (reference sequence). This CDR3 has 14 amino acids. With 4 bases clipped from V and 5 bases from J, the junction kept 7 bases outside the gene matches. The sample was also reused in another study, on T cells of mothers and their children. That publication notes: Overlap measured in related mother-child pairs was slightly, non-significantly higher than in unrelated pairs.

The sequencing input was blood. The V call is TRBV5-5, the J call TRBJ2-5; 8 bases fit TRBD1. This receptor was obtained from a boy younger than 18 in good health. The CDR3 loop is CASSISGGSETQYF. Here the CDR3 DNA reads TGTGCCAGCAGCATTTCAGGGGGCTCGGAGACCCAGTACTTC.